One and the same sample provided the 12 T cell receptor beta chains below, sequenced in a study of control samples from healthy donors and cancer patients. Profiling relied on immunoSEQ multiplex PCR, and the TCRdb table lists in-frame clones only, not all of them. The sample shows 160,000 or so clones, about 94% of them seen only once. Sequences were obtained from blood. These receptors all stem from a middle-aged woman in good health.

This rearrangement joins TRBV18 to TRBJ2-7; no clear D. CDR1 is KGHSH, CDR2 LQKENI, per germline. The germline V and J ends were trimmed by 0 bases and 2 bases, with 8 bases remaining between them. The CDR3 consists of 14 residues. In nucleotides, the CDR3 is TGTGCCAGCTCACCACCGAGTACCACCTACGAGCAGTACTTC. It codes for CASSPPSTTYEQYF.

The V call is TRBV7-9, the J call TRBJ2-1; D is perhaps TRBD2 (6 bases). The V gene lost 10 bases and the J gene lost 10 bases, with 23 bases spanning the gap. Germline assignment: CDR1 SEHNR and CDR2 FQNEAQ (reference sequence). The CDR3 loop spans 14 amino acids. The CDR3 sequence: CATTTMAIGGEQFF. The DNA for the CDR3 is TGTGCCACCACGACTATGGCGATAGGAGGGGAGCAGTTCTTC.

The chain joins TRBV19 to TRBJ1-2, with D possibly being TRBD1 (6 bases). Per germline, CDR1 LNHDA and CDR2 SQIVND (reference sequence). Trimming shortened V by 5 bases and J by 8 bases, and 15 bases separated the two germline ends. This CDR3 is 13 amino acids long. The CDR3 protein is CASSEAGAVGYTF. The CDR3 DNA follows: TGTGCCAGTAGTGAGGCAGGGGCAGTCGGCTACACCTTC.

This rearrangement joins TRBV18 to TRBJ2-3; TRBD2 agrees at 10 bases. J was trimmed by 5 bases and V by 3 bases; bases with no gene match: 8. The CDR3 runs 16 residues. Germline CDR1 reads KGHSH; CDR2 reads LQKENI. CDR3 nucleotide sequence: TGTGCCAGCTCACCCAATAGCGGGAGGATCCAAGATACGCAGTATTTT. As protein: CASSPNSGRIQDTQYF.

The CDR3 DNA reads as TGTGCCAGCAGCTTCTCGGGGCCGAGCGGCAATCAGCCCCAGCATTTT. It translates to CASSFSGPSGNQPQHF. This chain joins TRBV3-1 (or the pseudogene TRBV3-2) and TRBJ1-5; D perhaps matches TRBD1 (5 bases). V shed 5 bases and J shed 2 bases, with 16 bases lying between them. Germline V gene sequence: CDR1 LGHDT, CDR2 YNNKEL (reference sequence). This CDR3 comprises 16 residues.

The chain is built from TRBV18 and TRBJ1-5; 7 bases are shared with TRBD1. Trimming removed 3 bases from V and 5 bases from J; junction bases left unmatched: 10. CDR1 is KGHSH and CDR2 is LQKENI in the germline V gene. This CDR3 spans 16 amino acids. The CDR3 sequence is CASSPIPGQKDQPQHF. Here the CDR3 DNA reads TGTGCCAGCTCACCGATTCCGGGACAGAAAGATCAGCCCCAGCATTTT.

This clone was found once. The rearrangement uses TRBV15 and TRBJ1-6; 7 nucleotides align to TRBD1. The trim removed 3 bases at V and 7 bases at J, leaving 3 bases unmatched. There are 14 residues in the CDR3. The germline V gene has CDR1 LNHNV and CDR2 YYDKDF (reference sequence). The CDR3 reads CATSSYRGNSPLHF. In DNA, the CDR3 is TGTGCCACCAGCAGCTACAGGGGCAATTCACCCCTCCACTTT.

The CDR3 bases are TGTGCCAGCAGCTTGTCGCGGGGCGCAGATACGCAGTATTTT. Translated: CASSLSRGADTQYF. The chain employs TRBV5-5 and TRBJ2-3, with D perhaps matching TRBD2 (6 bases). The CDR3 is 14 residues long. V gave up 1 base and J gave up 4 bases, with 10 bases separating them. Germline-derived CDR1 and CDR2 are SGHKS and YYEKEE (reference sequence).

The CDR3 sequence is CASSRGVGVNYNEQFF. In DNA form, the CDR3 reads TGTGCCAGCAGCCGCGGCGTGGGAGTTAACTACAATGAGCAGTTCTTC. The chain is built from TRBV6-4 and TRBJ2-1, with a tentative D call TRBD2 (5 bases). V gave up 6 bases and J gave up 3 bases, with 18 bases separating them. Germline V CDR1 and CDR2: MRHNA, SNTAGT. The CDR3 loop spans 16 amino acids.

In this sample, this clone turned up once. The chain joins TRBV5-4 to TRBJ1-1, with D unclear. The CDR3 length is 14 residues. The ends were cut back, 4 bases at V and 0 bases at J, with 10 bases in the middle. Germline V lookup: CDR1 SGHNT, CDR2 YYREEE (reference sequence). The DNA of the CDR3 is TGTGCCAGCAGCGCACTCGGTATGAACACTGAAGCTTTCTTT. Its translation: CASSALGMNTEAFF.

The chain links TRBV7-2 to TRBJ1-5; TRBD1 agrees at 7 bases. The CDR3 has 14 residues. V was clipped by 4 bases and J by 6 bases; unmatched bases: 6. The V gene's germline CDR1 is SGHTA and CDR2 FQGNSA. The CDR3 DNA sequence: TGTGCCAGCAGCTCGGGACAGCCGAGTCAGCCCCAGCATTTT. It specifies CASSSGQPSQPQHF.

The chain couples TRBV7-2 to TRBJ2-5, with D hard to call. The CDR3 spans 12 residues. Trimming left V 6 bases short and J 7 bases short, with 12 bases between. Germline CDR1 and CDR2: SGHTA and FQGNSA. DNA for the CDR3: TGTGCCAGCAGTCCTAACGGCCCGACCCAGTACTTC. This encodes CASSPNGPTQYF. The complete variable domain, with remaining parts taken from reference TRBV7-2 and TRBJ2-5, reads GAGVSQSPSNKVTEKGKDVELRCDPISGHTALYWYRQSLGQGLEFLIYFQGNSAPDKSGLPSDRFSAERTGGSVSTLTIQRTQQEDSAVYLCASSPNGPTQYFGPGTRLLVL.